This TCR beta chain was captured in a study of cytomegalovirus exposure and HLA in healthy donors. The study, taken as a whole, reports: In a later analysis, a missense DCLRE1C variant was linked to TCR beta V- and J-gene trimming. Analysis performed later found more than 15,000 TCR beta sequences associated with HLA alleles at 0.05 false discovery rate.

This CDR3 region has 15 residues. Trimming shortened V by 0 bases and J by 8 bases, and 15 bases separated the two germline ends. Germline CDR1 SGHNT, CDR2 YYREEE (reference sequence). In the PCR, 60 Vbeta and 13 Jbeta primers were used. Sequencing used immunoSEQ multiplex PCR; TCRdb keeps in-frame clones, though not all of them. The table includes over 120,000 clones, more than 75% detected once. As regards this clone: Its antigen is as yet unknown.

The chain links TRBV5-4 to TRBJ2-1; D is possibly TRBD1 (5 bases). Sequences were obtained from PBMCs. This receptor was taken from a man aged 50-60 years in good health and CMV-seronegative. The CDR3 sequence is CASSLDRSLFDEQFF. The DNA for the CDR3 is TGTGCCAGCAGCTTGGACAGGTCTCTCTTCGATGAGCAGTTCTTC.